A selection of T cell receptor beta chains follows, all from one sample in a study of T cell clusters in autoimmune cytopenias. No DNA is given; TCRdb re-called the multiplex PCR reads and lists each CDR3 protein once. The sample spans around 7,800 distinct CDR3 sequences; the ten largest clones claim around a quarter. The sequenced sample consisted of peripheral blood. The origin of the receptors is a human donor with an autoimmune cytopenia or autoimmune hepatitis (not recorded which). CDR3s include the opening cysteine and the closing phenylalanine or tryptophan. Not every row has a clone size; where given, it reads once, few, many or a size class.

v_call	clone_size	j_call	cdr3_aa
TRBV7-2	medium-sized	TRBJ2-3	CASSVGLALSTDTQYF
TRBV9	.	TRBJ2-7	CASSGQGAVQYF
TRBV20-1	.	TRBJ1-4	CSAPIEEKLFF
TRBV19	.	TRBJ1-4	CASSIDRGGRLQKLFF
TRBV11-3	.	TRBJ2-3	CASSLGSGRGTDTQYF
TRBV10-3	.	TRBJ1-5	CAISESGGTEYQPQHF
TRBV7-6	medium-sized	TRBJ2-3	CASSLGTSGRGDTQYF
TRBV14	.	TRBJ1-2	CASSQDRIRYTF
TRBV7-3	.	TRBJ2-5	CASSEARTHGQETQYF
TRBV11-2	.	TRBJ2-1	CASSSGRGQGGDEQFF
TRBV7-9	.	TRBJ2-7	CASSLVGGESYEQYF